Following are 19 T cell receptor beta chains from one sample sequenced in a study of shared clonotypes between healthy human individuals. This table comes from immunoSEQ multiplex PCR, and its TCRdb copy is limited to in-frame clones, with some not included. The sample lists 2,500,000 or so clones, approximately 94% occurring once. Sequenced material: naive CD4+ T cells from PBMCs. The subset: CD45RA+ positively selected. All receptors come from a young man in good health. Some clones in this sample may be carry-over from other donors' samples.

The genes are TRBV5-1 and TRBJ2-7; D not certain. This CDR3 has 17 residues. From germline, CDR1 is SGHRS and CDR2 YFSETQ. V was pared by 2 bases and J by 1 base, with 19 bases between. CDR3 protein: CASSFSSSVDFSYEQYF. CDR3 DNA: TGCGCCAGCAGCTTCAGTTCTAGTGTCGACTTTTCCTACGAGCAGTACTTC.

Points on this clone: Other DNA sequences in this specimen translate into the identical CDR3. This chain links TRBV5-8 with TRBJ2-2; 7 nucleotides align to TRBD1. In germline, CDR1 is SGHTS, CDR2 YDEGEE. CDR3 length equals 14 residues. The junction had 4 bases not matched to a gene; V was cut back by 4 bases and J by 4 bases. The CDR3 reads CASSRNRGTGELFF. CDR3 nucleotides: TGTGCCAGCAGCAGAAACAGGGGCACCGGGGAGCTGTTTTTT.

The chain carries TRBV7-9 and TRBJ2-5; D may be TRBD2 (6 bases). This CDR3 contains 13 residues. Germline loops: CDR1 SEHNR, CDR2 FQNEAQ (reference sequence). Between the trimmed V and J ends, which lost 8 bases and 1 base, there was a span of 11 bases. Here the CDR3 DNA reads TGTGCCAGCGCGCGGGATCCCCAAGAGACCCAGTACTTC. Translated: CASARDPQETQYF. Combining the CDR3 with reference TRBV7-9 and TRBJ2-5 gives the whole variable domain DTGVSQNPRHKITKRGQNVTFRCDPISEHNRLYWYRQTLGQGPEFLTYFQNEAQLEKSRLLSDRFSAERPKGSFSTLEIQRTEQGDSAMYLCASARDPQETQYFGPGTRLLVL.

The rearrangement uses TRBV7-9 and TRBJ1-3; 8 nucleotides line up with TRBD1. CDR1 and CDR2 from the germline V gene are SEHNR and FQNEAQ (reference sequence). J gave up 3 bases and V 6 bases, and 10 bases lay outside the gene matches. CDR3 length: 16 residues. The CDR3 loop reads CASSPRQGAIGNTIYF. In DNA, the CDR3 is TGTGCCAGCAGTCCCCGGCAGGGGGCTATTGGAAACACCATATATTTT.

The chain is built from TRBV19 and TRBJ2-5, with D unclear. The CDR3 runs to 14 residues. V was cut by 2 bases and J by 2 bases, with 9 bases left in between. Germline V CDR1 and CDR2: LNHDA, SQIVND (reference sequence). The CDR3 DNA reads as TGTGCCAGTAGTATAAACAGCGCACAAGAGACCCAGTACTTC. This encodes CASSINSAQETQYF.

This clone was found once. The V gene is TRBV2, the J gene TRBJ2-5; D is unclear. CDR1 and CDR2 (germline): SNHLY, FYNNEI. This CDR3 spans 14 amino acids. V shed 7 bases and J shed 5 bases, with 17 bases lying between them. The CDR3 region has the DNA TGTGCCAGCAATCTACAAGGGCCTGGGGAGACCCAGTACTTC. Its translation: CASNLQGPGETQYF.

This chain joins TRBV5-1 and TRBJ1-1, with 11 bases fitting TRBD1. V shed 3 bases and J 7 bases; nucleotides not matched to a gene: 23. The CDR3 is 20 amino acids. Germline CDR1 reads SGHRS; CDR2 reads YFSETQ. This CDR3 reads CASSYNPTPGQGGGISEAFF. CDR3 DNA: TGCGCCAGCAGCTACAACCCCACACCGGGACAGGGGGGAGGGATTAGTGAAGCTTTCTTT.

The V and J genes are TRBV7-9 and TRBJ1-2; D is perhaps TRBD1 (6 bases). Between the trimmed V and J ends, which lost 2 bases and 2 bases, there was a span of 15 bases. Per the germline V gene, CDR1 is SEHNR and CDR2 is FQNEAQ (reference sequence). This CDR3 has 16 amino acids. The CDR3 sequence is CASSLRSWTDNYGYTF. The CDR3 DNA is TGTGCCAGCAGCTTACGTTCTTGGACAGACAACTATGGCTACACCTTC.

CDR3 region: CATSSPGGGTDTQYF. CDR3 in DNA: TGTGCCACCAGCAGTCCAGGAGGGGGCACAGATACGCAGTATTTT. V usage is TRBV15 and J usage is TRBJ2-3, with a weak D call TRBD2 (6 bases). The CDR3 consists of 15 residues. Trimming shortened V by 3 bases and J by 1 base, and 11 bases separated the two germline ends. Germline V gene data show CDR1 as LNHNV and CDR2 as YYDKDF (reference sequence).

The chain couples TRBV25-1 to TRBJ2-1, with TRBD1 matching over 9 bases. Germline V gene data show CDR1 as MGHDK and CDR2 as SYGVNS. The CDR3 length is 16 residues. Trimming took 0 bases from V and 6 from J; bases not matched to a gene: 6. CDR3 nucleotide sequence: TGTGCCAGCAGTGAATATACAGGGGGCGTGGGCAATGAGCAGTTCTTC. Residues: CASSEYTGGVGNEQFF.

This rearrangement joins TRBV27 to TRBJ2-1; 14 bases fit TRBD2. This CDR3 is 19 amino acids long. The germline gives CDR1 MNHEY, CDR2 SMNVEV (reference sequence). The V and J ends lost 3 bases and 6 bases, in that order; junction bases with no gene match: 13. The CDR3 here is CASSFVSGLAGAGSNEQFF. CDR3 bases: TGTGCCAGCAGTTTCGTGTCGGGACTAGCGGGGGCGGGGTCCAATGAGCAGTTCTTC.

This clone was observed a few times. The chain links TRBV5-4 to TRBJ1-1; TRBD1 is a possible D gene (5 bases). Germline values: CDR1 SGHNT, CDR2 YYREEE (reference sequence). The ends were cut back, 0 bases at V and 6 bases at J, with 12 bases in the middle. The CDR3 covers 14 residues. Here the CDR3 DNA reads TGTGCCAGCAGCTTGGCAGGTGGACAATCTGAAGCTTTCTTT. Translating gives CASSLAGGQSEAFF.

A word on this clone: Other DNA sequences within the sample encode an identical CDR3. The gene calls are TRBV15 and TRBJ2-7; D is perhaps TRBD2 (6 bases). Germline CDR1 reads LNHNV; CDR2 reads YYDKDF (reference sequence). This CDR3 has 14 amino acids. With 1 base removed from V and 0 bases from J, the gap between germline ends came to 7 bases. In DNA form, the CDR3 reads TGTGCCACCAGCAGAGGGGGGGACTCCTACGAGCAGTACTTC. Protein product: CATSRGGDSYEQYF.

The rearrangement joins TRBV7-9 to TRBJ2-4; 10 positions match TRBD1. Germline V gene lookup returns CDR1 SEHNR and CDR2 FQNEAQ (reference sequence). J gave up 8 bases and V 5 bases, and 12 bases lay outside the gene matches. The CDR3 has 16 residues. The CDR3 spells CASSTLPGTGVDIQYF. The CDR3 DNA follows: TGTGCCAGCAGCACCCTCCCCGGGACAGGGGTTGACATTCAGTACTTC.

This clone was detected a few times. The sample contains more than one DNA sequence encoding this CDR3. The chain combines TRBV20-1 with TRBJ1-1; D gene uncertain. The CDR3 is 10 residues long. V lost 6 bases, J lost 5 bases, and 7 bases lay in between. Germline values: CDR1 DFQATT, CDR2 SNEGSKA (reference sequence). This CDR3 is CSAEGTEAFF. The CDR3 DNA reads TGCAGTGCCGAAGGGACTGAAGCTTTCTTT.

The J gene is TRBJ2-3, the V gene TRBV28; D possibly corresponds to TRBD2 (5 bases). V was pared by 7 bases and J by 6 bases, with 8 bases between. CDR1 is MDHEN, CDR2 SYDVKM, per germline. The CDR3 is made up of 11 amino acids. The CDR3 is CASTREDTQYF. In nucleotides, the CDR3 is TGTGCCAGCACGAGGGAGGATACGCAGTATTTT.

The rearrangement links TRBV30 to TRBJ2-7; 10 bases are shared with TRBD1. V was pared by 5 bases and J by 5 bases, with 6 bases of the junction left unmatched. The CDR3 loop spans 13 amino acids. CDR1 is GTSNPN, CDR2 SVGIG, per germline (reference sequence). The CDR3 loop is CAWGGTGDDEQYF. The DNA of the CDR3 is TGTGCCTGGGGGGGGACAGGGGACGACGAGCAGTACTTC.

V is TRBV9 and J is TRBJ2-7, with 7 bases aligning to TRBD2. CDR1 SGDLS and CDR2 YYNGEE come from the germline V gene. The CDR3 runs 16 residues. The V gene end was trimmed by 5 bases and the J gene end by 0 bases; junction bases not matched to a gene: 11. Here the CDR3 DNA reads TGTGCCAGCAGTCGGGACTACGCAAGGAGCTCCTACGAGCAGTACTTC. Amino acid sequence: CASSRDYARSSYEQYF.

This clone is a singleton in its sample. The rearrangement joins TRBV9 to TRBJ2-3; TRBD1 matches at 7 bases. CDR3 length: 14 residues. V shed 3 bases and J 2 bases; nucleotides not matched to a gene: 3. Germline CDR1 reads SGDLS; CDR2 reads YYNGEE. CDR3 loop: CASSETGTTDTQYF. The CDR3 nucleotides read TGTGCCAGCAGCGAGACAGGGACCACAGATACGCAGTATTTT.